Listed here is a single T cell receptor (beta chain). The authors' processing: Because ImmunoSEQ provided only junction sequences with no quality scores, the filtering differed. TCRdb's copy holds only in-frame clones and misses some; the assay was immunoSEQ multiplex PCR. The V and J calls and clone size are taken from that table; D and trimming were inferred from the DNA. The sample consists of hundreds of thousands of clones, approximately 74% of them appearing once. The data belong to a study of shared clonotypes between healthy human individuals. Study-level background: Every donor yielded three CD4 naive, three CD4 memory, two CD8 naive and one CD8 memory plate.

This sequence originates from a woman in her twenties or thirties in good health. Sequencing was done on a sample of memory CD4+ T cells sorted from blood. Sample subset: CD45RA-negative fraction.

The CDR3 spells CASRLQGARTYEQYF. CDR3 nucleotides: TGTGCCAGCAGGCTACAGGGGGCGCGAACCTACGAGCAGTACTTC. The rearrangement links TRBV28 to TRBJ2-7; 9 positions match TRBD1. Per germline, CDR1 MDHEN and CDR2 SYDVKM. V dropped 6 bases and J dropped 2; count of bases not matched to a gene: 8. The CDR3 runs to 15 residues.